Many counts were recorded for the clone carrying this T cell receptor (beta chain). The data were taken from a study of early T cells in non-severe SARS-CoV-2 infection. TCRdb re-analysed the 5' RACE reads in MiXCR, keeping a single row per CDR3 protein. The sample gives tens of thousands of distinct CDR3 sequences, about 12% of which show up once; around 4.5% is in the top ten. The CDR3 spans 14 residues. The J segment lost 3 bases and the V segment lost 8 bases, leaving 9 bases of the junction unmatched. Germline-derived CDR1 and CDR2 are MNHNS and SASEGT. The specimen sequenced was whole blood. The chain combines TRBV6-1 with TRBJ2-7; 8 bases are shared with TRBD1. The sequence derives from an adult who was a healthcare worker with PCR-confirmed SARS-CoV-2 infection or an uninfected control (not recorded which). CDR3 in amino acids: CASSFTGTGYEQYF. The CDR3 DNA reads as TGTGCCAGCTCTTTTACCGGGACAGGCTACGAGCAGTACTTC.